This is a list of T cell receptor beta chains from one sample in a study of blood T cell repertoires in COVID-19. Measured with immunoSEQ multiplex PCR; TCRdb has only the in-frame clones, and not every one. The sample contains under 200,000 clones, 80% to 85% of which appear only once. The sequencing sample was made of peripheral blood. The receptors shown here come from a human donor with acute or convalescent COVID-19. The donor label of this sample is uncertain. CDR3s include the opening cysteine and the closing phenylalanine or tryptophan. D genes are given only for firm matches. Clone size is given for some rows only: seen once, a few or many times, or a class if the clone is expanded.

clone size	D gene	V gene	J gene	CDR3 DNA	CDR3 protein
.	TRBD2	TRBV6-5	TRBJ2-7	TGTGCCACCGCGGGAGAGCTTCTACGAGAGCAGTACTTC	CATAGELLREQYF
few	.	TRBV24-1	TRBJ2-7	TGTGCCACCAGTGGAGGCGGAACTCAAGAGCAGTACTTC	CATSGGGTQEQYF
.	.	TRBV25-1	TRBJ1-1	TGTGCCAGCAGCTTACGGTCAGAGGACACTGAAGCTTTCTTT	CASSLRSEDTEAFF
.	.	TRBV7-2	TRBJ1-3	TGTGCCAGCAGCTTAGTAGGGAGGACTGGAAACACCATATATTTT	CASSLVGRTGNTIYF
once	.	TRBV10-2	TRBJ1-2	TGCGCCAGCAGTGAGTCGGGGTGGGACTTCATCTATGGCTACACCTTC	CASSESGWDFIYGYTF
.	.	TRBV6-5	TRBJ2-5	TGTGCCAGCAGGGAGGGCGGTGTAGGGACCCAGTACTTC	CASREGGVGTQYF
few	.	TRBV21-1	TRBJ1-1	TGTGCCAGCAGCCGAAGCTTCCGGGCTTTCTTT	CASSRSFRAFF
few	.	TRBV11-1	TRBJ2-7	TGTGCCAGCAGCCCTCAACAGGGTCGGCCCTACGAGCAGTACTTC	CASSPQQGRPYEQYF
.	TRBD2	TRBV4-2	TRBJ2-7	TGTGCCAGCAGCCAAGTACTCGCGGGACTAGCGTCACCCTACGAGCAGTACTTC	CASSQVLAGLASPYEQYF
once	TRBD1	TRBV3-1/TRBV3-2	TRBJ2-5	TGTGCCAGCAGCCAAGAAAGGGGGACAGGGATGGAGACCCAGTACTTC	CASSQERGTGMETQYF
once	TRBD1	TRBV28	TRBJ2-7	TGTGCCAGCAGCTACGGTCGGACAGGGAACTCCTACGAGCAGTACTTC	CASSYGRTGNSYEQYF
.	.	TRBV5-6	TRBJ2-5	TGTGCCAGCAGCTTGGACAACAGGTACCAAGAGACCCAGTACTTC	CASSLDNRYQETQYF
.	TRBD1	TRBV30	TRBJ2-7	TGTGCCTGGAGATCGGGACAGGACTACGAGCAGTACTTC	CAWRSGQDYEQYF
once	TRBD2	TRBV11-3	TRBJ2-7	TGTGCCAGCAGCTTAGGGGGGCCTAGCGGGCAGAGCTACGAGCAGTACTTC	CASSLGGPSGQSYEQYF
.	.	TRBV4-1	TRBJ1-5	TGCGCCAGCAGCCAAAACCCACAGGGACCGGAGCCCCAGCATTTT	CASSQNPQGPEPQHF
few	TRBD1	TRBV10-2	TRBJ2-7	TGCGCCAGCAGCGGACAGGGGCCCAACGAGCAGTACTTC	CASSGQGPNEQYF
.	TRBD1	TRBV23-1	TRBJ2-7	TGCGCCAGCAGTCAATCCAAACGGGTAAAAGGGACAGGGTCCAACGAGCAGTACTTC	CASSQSKRVKGTGSNEQYF
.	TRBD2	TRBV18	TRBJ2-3	TGTGCCGGATCACTCCAGCGGGGGGACACAGATACGCAGTATTTT	CAGSLQRGDTDTQYF
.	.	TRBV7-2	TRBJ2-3	TGTGCCAGCAGCTTGGGGGGACTTGAGACAGATACGCAGTATTTT	CASSLGGLETDTQYF